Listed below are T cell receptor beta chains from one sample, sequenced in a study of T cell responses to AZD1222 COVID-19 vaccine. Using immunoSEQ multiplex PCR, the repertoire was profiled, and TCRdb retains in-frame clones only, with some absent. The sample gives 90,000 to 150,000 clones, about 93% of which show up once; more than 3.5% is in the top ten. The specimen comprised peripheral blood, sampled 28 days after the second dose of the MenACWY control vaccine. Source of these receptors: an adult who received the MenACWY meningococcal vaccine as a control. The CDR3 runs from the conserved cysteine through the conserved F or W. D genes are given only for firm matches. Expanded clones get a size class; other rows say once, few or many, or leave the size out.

cdr3_nt: TGTGCCAGCAGCCAGATGCACGGCGGGGAGGTGAATCAGCCCCAGCATTTT; cdr3_aa: CASSQMHGGEVNQPQHF; v_call: TRBV7-8; j_call: TRBJ1-5; clone_size: -; cdr3_length: 17; d_call: -
cdr3_nt: TGTGCCAGCAGTTATAGCGGGGGGCCCTCCTACAATGAGCAGTTCTTC; cdr3_aa: CASSYSGGPSYNEQFF; v_call: TRBV28; j_call: TRBJ2-1; clone_size: -; cdr3_length: 16; d_call: TRBD2
cdr3_nt: TGTGCCAGCATCCGACTAGCGGGAAGGTCCTCCTACGAGCAGTACTTC; cdr3_aa: CASIRLAGRSSYEQYF; v_call: TRBV7-9; j_call: TRBJ2-7; clone_size: -; cdr3_length: 16; d_call: TRBD2
cdr3_nt: TGTGCCAGCAGCTCCGCAGGGACGAATGAAAAACTGTTTTTT; cdr3_aa: CASSSAGTNEKLFF; v_call: TRBV7-9; j_call: TRBJ1-4; clone_size: -; cdr3_length: 14; d_call: -
cdr3_nt: TGCGCCAGCAGCTTTGGGACAGGGGGCATCTATGGCTACACCTTC; cdr3_aa: CASSFGTGGIYGYTF; v_call: TRBV5-1; j_call: TRBJ1-2; clone_size: -; cdr3_length: 15; d_call: TRBD1
cdr3_nt: TGTGCCAGCAGCTTGGGAAACCTTAAGGATGAGCAGTTCTTC; cdr3_aa: CASSLGNLKDEQFF; v_call: TRBV5-6; j_call: TRBJ2-1; clone_size: -; cdr3_length: 14; d_call: -
cdr3_nt: TGTGCCAGCAGCCACTACCTCAAAGACACGAAGGTCCCCGGGGAGCTGTTTTTT; cdr3_aa: CASSHYLKDTKVPGELFF; v_call: TRBV14; j_call: TRBJ2-2; clone_size: once; cdr3_length: 18; d_call: -
cdr3_nt: TGTGCCAGCAGCTTAACAGGGGTGGGGGAGCAGTACTTC; cdr3_aa: CASSLTGVGEQYF; v_call: TRBV7-9; j_call: TRBJ2-7; clone_size: -; cdr3_length: 13; d_call: TRBD1
cdr3_nt: TGTGCCAGCAGCTCCCTAGCGGGAGACCACGAGCAGTACTTC; cdr3_aa: CASSSLAGDHEQYF; v_call: TRBV11-2; j_call: TRBJ2-7; clone_size: -; cdr3_length: 14; d_call: TRBD2
cdr3_nt: TGTGCCAGCAGAAGAGCCCCAGGGGCCGATGGCTACACCTTC; cdr3_aa: CASRRAPGADGYTF; v_call: TRBV9; j_call: TRBJ1-2; clone_size: -; cdr3_length: 14; d_call: -
cdr3_nt: TGTGCCAGCAGCGCTAATAATCAGCCCCAGCATTTT; cdr3_aa: CASSANNQPQHF; v_call: TRBV27; j_call: TRBJ1-5; clone_size: few; cdr3_length: 12; d_call: -
cdr3_nt: TGTGCCAGCAGCTTACCCTCCAATGAGCAGTTCTTC; cdr3_aa: CASSLPSNEQFF; v_call: TRBV11-2; j_call: TRBJ2-1; clone_size: -; cdr3_length: 12; d_call: -
cdr3_nt: TGTGCCAGCAGTTCCCGAGGGGCTGATAATTCACCCCTCCACTTT; cdr3_aa: CASSSRGADNSPLHF; v_call: TRBV6-5; j_call: TRBJ1-6; clone_size: once; cdr3_length: 15; d_call: -
cdr3_nt: TGTGCCAGCCGGAGATCCCCTAACTATGGCTACACCTTC; cdr3_aa: CASRRSPNYGYTF; v_call: TRBV2; j_call: TRBJ1-2; clone_size: -; cdr3_length: 13; d_call: -
cdr3_nt: TGTGCCAGCAGTTACTCCCCGGGACAGGGAAGGTGGGAACTGTTTTTT; cdr3_aa: CASSYSPGQGRWELFF; v_call: TRBV27; j_call: TRBJ1-4; clone_size: -; cdr3_length: 16; d_call: TRBD1
cdr3_nt: TGTGCCAGCAGCTTAAGTTGGGGGGGCCAAGAGACCCAGTACTTC; cdr3_aa: CASSLSWGGQETQYF; v_call: TRBV7-8; j_call: TRBJ2-5; clone_size: few; cdr3_length: 15; d_call: TRBD2
cdr3_nt: TGTGCCAGCAGTTACGACTACAACACCGGGGAGCTGTTTTTT; cdr3_aa: CASSYDYNTGELFF; v_call: TRBV6-5; j_call: TRBJ2-2; clone_size: -; cdr3_length: 14; d_call: -
cdr3_nt: TGTGCCAGCTCACCACCGAGTCGCAGGACTACCCTCTACGAGCAGTACTTC; cdr3_aa: CASSPPSRRTTLYEQYF; v_call: TRBV18; j_call: TRBJ2-7; clone_size: -; cdr3_length: 17; d_call: -
cdr3_nt: TGTGCCACCAGTGAAGGTCCCACCTCCTCCTACGAGCAGTACTTC; cdr3_aa: CATSEGPTSSYEQYF; v_call: TRBV24-1; j_call: TRBJ2-7; clone_size: many; cdr3_length: 15; d_call: -
cdr3_nt: TGTGCCAGCACTACTAGCGGAGGTAACCAAGAGACCCAGTACTTC; cdr3_aa: CASTTSGGNQETQYF; v_call: TRBV28; j_call: TRBJ2-5; clone_size: -; cdr3_length: 15; d_call: TRBD2
cdr3_nt: TGTGCCAGCGCCGCTGAGGTGGGCAATCAGCCCCAGCATTTT; cdr3_aa: CASAAEVGNQPQHF; v_call: TRBV2; j_call: TRBJ1-5; clone_size: -; cdr3_length: 14; d_call: -
cdr3_nt: TGCGCCAGCAGTGAGGGCAAAGGTTGGAACAATGAGCAGTTCTTC; cdr3_aa: CASSEGKGWNNEQFF; v_call: TRBV10-1; j_call: TRBJ2-1; clone_size: -; cdr3_length: 15; d_call: -
cdr3_nt: TGTGCCAGCAGACCGGGACTGCTGGAGCTGTTTTTT; cdr3_aa: CASRPGLLELFF; v_call: TRBV2; j_call: TRBJ2-2; clone_size: -; cdr3_length: 12; d_call: -
cdr3_nt: TGTGCCAGCAGCAGAAAGGGGGTCAACAATGAGCAGTTCTTC; cdr3_aa: CASSRKGVNNEQFF; v_call: TRBV6-2/TRBV6-3; j_call: TRBJ2-1; clone_size: once; cdr3_length: 14; d_call: -
cdr3_nt: TGTGCCAGCAGCCAAGGCTTTTCTAGCCGAGGGGGCCTGGAGACCCAGTACTTC; cdr3_aa: CASSQGFSSRGGLETQYF; v_call: TRBV14; j_call: TRBJ2-5; clone_size: -; cdr3_length: 18; d_call: TRBD1
cdr3_nt: TGTGCCAGCAGTTTCGGGGTCACAGGGGGCTTGAACACTGAAGCTTTCTTT; cdr3_aa: CASSFGVTGGLNTEAFF; v_call: TRBV28; j_call: TRBJ1-1; clone_size: -; cdr3_length: 17; d_call: TRBD1
cdr3_nt: TGCAGCGTTGTGGCCAAGAATGAAAAACTGTTTTTT; cdr3_aa: CSVVAKNEKLFF; v_call: TRBV29-1; j_call: TRBJ1-4; clone_size: -; cdr3_length: 12; d_call: -
cdr3_nt: TGTGCCAGCAGTTTTCCCCTGAAGGGACAGGGGAGGCATGAGCAGTTCTTC; cdr3_aa: CASSFPLKGQGRHEQFF; v_call: TRBV28; j_call: TRBJ2-1; clone_size: -; cdr3_length: 17; d_call: TRBD1
cdr3_nt: TGTGCCAGCAGTGAGGGCAGGGCATCTCTCTATGGCTACACCTTC; cdr3_aa: CASSEGRASLYGYTF; v_call: TRBV2; j_call: TRBJ1-2; clone_size: -; cdr3_length: 15; d_call: -